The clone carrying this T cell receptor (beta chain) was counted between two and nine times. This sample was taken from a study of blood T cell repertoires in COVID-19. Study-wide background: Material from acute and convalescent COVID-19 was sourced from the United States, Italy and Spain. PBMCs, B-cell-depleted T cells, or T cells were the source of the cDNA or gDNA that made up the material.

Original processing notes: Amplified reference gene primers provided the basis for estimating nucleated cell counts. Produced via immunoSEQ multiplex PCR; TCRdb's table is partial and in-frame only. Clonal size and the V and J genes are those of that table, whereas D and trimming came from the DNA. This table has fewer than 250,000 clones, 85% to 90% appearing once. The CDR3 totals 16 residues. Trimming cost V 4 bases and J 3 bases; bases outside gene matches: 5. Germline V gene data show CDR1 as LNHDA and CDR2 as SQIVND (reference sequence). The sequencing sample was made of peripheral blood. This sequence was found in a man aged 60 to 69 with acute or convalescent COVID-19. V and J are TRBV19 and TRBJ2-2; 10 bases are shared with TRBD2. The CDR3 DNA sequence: TGTGCCAGTAGTAAAAATAGCGGGGGGTACACCGGGGAGCTGTTTTTT. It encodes CASSKNSGGYTGELFF. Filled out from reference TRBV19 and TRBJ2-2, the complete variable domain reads DGGITQSPKYLFRKEGQNVTLSCEQNLNHDAMYWYRQDPGQGLRLIYYSQIVNDFQKGDIAEGYSVSREKKESFPLTVTSAQKNPTAFYLCASSKNSGGYTGELFFGEGSRLTVL.